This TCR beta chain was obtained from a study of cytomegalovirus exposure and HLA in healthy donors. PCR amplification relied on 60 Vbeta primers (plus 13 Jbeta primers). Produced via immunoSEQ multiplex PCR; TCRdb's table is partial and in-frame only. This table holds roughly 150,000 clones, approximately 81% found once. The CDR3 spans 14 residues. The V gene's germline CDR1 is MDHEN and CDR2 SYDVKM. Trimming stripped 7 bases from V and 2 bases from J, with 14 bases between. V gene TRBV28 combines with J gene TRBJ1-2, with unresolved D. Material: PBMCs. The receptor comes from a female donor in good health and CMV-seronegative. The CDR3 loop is CASISYSLNYGYTF. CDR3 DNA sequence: TGTGCCAGCATTTCGTACAGCCTCAACTATGGCTACACCTTC.